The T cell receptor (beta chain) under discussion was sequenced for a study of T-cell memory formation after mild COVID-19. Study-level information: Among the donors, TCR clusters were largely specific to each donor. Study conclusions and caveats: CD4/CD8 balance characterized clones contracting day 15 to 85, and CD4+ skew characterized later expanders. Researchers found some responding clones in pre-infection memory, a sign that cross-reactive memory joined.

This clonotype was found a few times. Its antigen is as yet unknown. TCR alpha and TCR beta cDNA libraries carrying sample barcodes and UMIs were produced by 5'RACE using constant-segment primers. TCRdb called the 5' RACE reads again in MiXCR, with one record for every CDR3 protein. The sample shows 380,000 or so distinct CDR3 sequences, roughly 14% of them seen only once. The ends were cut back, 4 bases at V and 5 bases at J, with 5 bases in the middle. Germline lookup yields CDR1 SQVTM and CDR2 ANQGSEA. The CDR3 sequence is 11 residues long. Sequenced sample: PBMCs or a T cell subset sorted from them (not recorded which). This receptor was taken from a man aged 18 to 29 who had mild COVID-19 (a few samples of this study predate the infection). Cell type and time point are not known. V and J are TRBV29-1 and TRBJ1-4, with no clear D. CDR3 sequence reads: CSVASNEKLFF. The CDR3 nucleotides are TGCAGCGTTGCCAGCAATGAAAAACTGTTTTTT.